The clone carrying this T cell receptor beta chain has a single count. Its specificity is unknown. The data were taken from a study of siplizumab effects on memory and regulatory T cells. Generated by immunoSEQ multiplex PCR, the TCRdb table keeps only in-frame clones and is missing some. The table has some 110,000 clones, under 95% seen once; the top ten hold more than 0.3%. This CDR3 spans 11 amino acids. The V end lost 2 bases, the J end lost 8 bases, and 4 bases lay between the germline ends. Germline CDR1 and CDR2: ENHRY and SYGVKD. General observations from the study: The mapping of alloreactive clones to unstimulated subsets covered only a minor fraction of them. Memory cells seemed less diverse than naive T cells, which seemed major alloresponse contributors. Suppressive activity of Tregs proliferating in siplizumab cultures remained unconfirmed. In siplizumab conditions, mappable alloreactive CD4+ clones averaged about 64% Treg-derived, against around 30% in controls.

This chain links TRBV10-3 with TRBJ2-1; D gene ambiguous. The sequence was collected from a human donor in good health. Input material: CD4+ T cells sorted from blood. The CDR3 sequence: CAISEAYEQFF. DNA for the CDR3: TGTGCCATCAGTGAGGCCTATGAGCAGTTCTTC.